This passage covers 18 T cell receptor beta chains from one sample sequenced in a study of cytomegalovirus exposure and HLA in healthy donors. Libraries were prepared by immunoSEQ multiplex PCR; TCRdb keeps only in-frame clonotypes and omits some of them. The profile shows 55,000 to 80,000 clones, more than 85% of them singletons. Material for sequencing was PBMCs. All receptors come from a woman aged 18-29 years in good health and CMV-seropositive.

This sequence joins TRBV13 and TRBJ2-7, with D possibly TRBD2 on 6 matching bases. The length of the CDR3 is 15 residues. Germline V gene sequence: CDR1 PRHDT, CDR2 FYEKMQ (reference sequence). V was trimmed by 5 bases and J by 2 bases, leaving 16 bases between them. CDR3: CASSPRLGRTYEQYF. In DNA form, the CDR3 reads TGTGCCAGCAGCCCTCGACTAGGTCGAACCTACGAGCAGTACTTC.

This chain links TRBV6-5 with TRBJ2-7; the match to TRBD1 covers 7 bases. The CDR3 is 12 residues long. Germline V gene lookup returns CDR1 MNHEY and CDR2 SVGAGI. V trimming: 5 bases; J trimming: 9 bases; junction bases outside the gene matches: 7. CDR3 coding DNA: TGTGCCAGCAGTGCCCTACAGGGGCTGCAGTACTTC. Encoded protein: CASSALQGLQYF.

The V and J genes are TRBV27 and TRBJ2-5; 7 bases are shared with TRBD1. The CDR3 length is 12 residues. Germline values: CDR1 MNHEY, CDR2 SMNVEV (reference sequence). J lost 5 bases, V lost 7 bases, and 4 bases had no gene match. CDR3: CASKGAPETQYF. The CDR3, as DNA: TGTGCCAGCAAGGGGGCTCCGGAGACCCAGTACTTC.

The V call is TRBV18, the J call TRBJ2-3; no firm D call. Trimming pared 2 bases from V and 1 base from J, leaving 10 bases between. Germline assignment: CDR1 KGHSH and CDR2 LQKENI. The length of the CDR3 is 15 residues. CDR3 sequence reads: CASSPNGVGTDTQYF. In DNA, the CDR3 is TGTGCCAGCTCACCAAACGGTGTAGGCACAGATACGCAGTATTTT.

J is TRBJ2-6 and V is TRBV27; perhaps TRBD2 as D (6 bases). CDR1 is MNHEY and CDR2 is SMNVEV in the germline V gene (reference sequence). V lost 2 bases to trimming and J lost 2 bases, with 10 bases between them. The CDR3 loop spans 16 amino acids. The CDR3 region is CASSLRRAPGANVLTF. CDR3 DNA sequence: TGTGCCAGCAGTTTAAGGAGGGCTCCTGGGGCCAACGTCCTGACTTTC.

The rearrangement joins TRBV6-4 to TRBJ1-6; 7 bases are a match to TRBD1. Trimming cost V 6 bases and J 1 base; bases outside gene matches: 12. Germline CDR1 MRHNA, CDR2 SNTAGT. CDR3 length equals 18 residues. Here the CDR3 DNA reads TGTGCCAGCAGAACACGCGACAGGGACGATTCCTATAATTCACCCCTCCACTTT. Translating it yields CASRTRDRDDSYNSPLHF.

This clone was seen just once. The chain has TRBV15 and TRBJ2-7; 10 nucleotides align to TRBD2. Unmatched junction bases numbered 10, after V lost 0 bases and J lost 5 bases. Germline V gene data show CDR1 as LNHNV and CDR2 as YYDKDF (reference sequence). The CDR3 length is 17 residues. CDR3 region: CATSRDRLAGASHEQYF. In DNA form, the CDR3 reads TGTGCCACCAGCAGAGATCGCCTAGCGGGAGCGTCGCACGAGCAGTACTTC.

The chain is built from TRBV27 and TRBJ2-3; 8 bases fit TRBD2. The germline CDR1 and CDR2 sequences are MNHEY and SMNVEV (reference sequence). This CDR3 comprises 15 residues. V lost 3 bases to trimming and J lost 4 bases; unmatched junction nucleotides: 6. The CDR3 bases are TGTGCCAGCAGTTTGGGCGGGGGGATCGCAGATACGCAGTATTTT. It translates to CASSLGGGIADTQYF.

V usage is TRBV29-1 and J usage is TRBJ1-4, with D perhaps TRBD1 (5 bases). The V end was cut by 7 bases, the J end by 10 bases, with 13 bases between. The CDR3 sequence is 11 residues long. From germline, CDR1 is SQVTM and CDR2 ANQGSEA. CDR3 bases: TGCAGCGCCTGGACAAGGGGAAAACTGTTTTTT. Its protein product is CSAWTRGKLFF.

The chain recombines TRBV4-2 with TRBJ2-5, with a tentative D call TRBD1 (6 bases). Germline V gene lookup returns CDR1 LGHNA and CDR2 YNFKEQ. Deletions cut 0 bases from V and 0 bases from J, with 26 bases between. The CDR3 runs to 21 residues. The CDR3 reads CASSQDVWVRGFAGYQETQYF. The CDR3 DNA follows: TGTGCCAGCAGCCAAGATGTCTGGGTTAGGGGGTTTGCGGGCTACCAAGAGACCCAGTACTTC.

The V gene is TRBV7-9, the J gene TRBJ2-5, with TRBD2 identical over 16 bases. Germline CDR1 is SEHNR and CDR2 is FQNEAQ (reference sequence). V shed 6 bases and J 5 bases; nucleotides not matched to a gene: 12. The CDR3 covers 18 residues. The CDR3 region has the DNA TGTGCCAGCAGTACCGAACCGGGACTAGCGGGGGGGAAGGAGACCCAGTACTTC. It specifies CASSTEPGLAGGKETQYF.

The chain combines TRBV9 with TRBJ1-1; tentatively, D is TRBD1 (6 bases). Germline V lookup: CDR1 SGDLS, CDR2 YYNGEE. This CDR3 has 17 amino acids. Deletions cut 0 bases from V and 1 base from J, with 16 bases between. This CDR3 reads CASSVVGTSPGNTEAFF. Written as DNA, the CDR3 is TGTGCCAGCAGCGTAGTAGGGACATCTCCGGGGAACACTGAAGCTTTCTTT.

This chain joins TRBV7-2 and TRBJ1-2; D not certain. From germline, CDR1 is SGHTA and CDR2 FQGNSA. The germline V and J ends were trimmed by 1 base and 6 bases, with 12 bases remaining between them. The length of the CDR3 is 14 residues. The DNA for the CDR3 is TGTGCCAGCAGCTTAGACACAGAAAAAAATGGCTACACCTTC. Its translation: CASSLDTEKNGYTF.

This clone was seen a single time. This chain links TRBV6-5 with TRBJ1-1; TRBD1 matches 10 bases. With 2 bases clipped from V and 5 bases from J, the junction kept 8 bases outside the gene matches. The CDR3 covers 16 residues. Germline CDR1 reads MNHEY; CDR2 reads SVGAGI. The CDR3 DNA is TGTGCCAGCAGTTACGCCTCGACAGGGGGCGGGACTGAAGCTTTCTTT. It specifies CASSYASTGGGTEAFF.

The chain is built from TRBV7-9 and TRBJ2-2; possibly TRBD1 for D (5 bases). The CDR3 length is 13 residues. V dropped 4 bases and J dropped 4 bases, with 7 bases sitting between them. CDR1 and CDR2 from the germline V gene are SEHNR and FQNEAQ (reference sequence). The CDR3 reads CASSSTATGELFF. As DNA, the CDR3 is TGTGCCAGCAGCTCGACAGCCACCGGGGAGCTGTTTTTT.

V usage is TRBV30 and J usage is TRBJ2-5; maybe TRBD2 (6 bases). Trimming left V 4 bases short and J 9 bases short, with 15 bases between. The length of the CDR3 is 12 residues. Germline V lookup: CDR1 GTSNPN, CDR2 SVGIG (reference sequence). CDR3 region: CAWTPGSGAQYF. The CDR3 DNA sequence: TGTGCCTGGACGCCGGGGTCGGGGGCCCAGTACTTC.

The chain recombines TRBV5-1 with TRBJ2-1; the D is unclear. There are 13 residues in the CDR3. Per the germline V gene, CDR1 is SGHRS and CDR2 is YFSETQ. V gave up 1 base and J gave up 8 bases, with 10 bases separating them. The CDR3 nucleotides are TGCGCCAGCAGCTTGTTAGAAGGAGATGAGCAGTTCTTC. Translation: CASSLLEGDEQFF. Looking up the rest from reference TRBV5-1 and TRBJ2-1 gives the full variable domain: KAGVTQTPRYLIKTRGQQVTLSCSPISGHRSVSWYQQTPGQGLQFLFEYFSETQRNKGNFPGRFSGRQFSNSRSEMNVSTLELGDSALYLCASSLLEGDEQFFGPGTRLTVL.

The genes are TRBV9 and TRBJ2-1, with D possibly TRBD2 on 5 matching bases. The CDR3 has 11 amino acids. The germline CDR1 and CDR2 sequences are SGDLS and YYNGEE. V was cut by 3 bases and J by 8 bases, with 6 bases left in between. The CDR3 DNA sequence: TGTGCCAGCAGCGCCGGGGATGAGCAGTTCTTC. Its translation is CASSAGDEQFF. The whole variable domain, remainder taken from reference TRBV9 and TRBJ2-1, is DSGVTQTPKHLITATGQRVTLRCSPRSGDLSVYWYQQSLDQGLQFLIQYYNGEERAKGNILERFSAQQFPDLHSELNLSSLELGDSALYFCASSAGDEQFFGPGTRLTVL.